This TCR beta chain was sequenced during a study of blood T cell repertoires in COVID-19. Per the authors' pipeline: Reference gene primer amplification gave estimated nucleated cell counts. Assay: immunoSEQ multiplex PCR; the TCRdb copy retains only in-frame clones and omits some. V and J calls and clone size are those listed in that table; D and trimming were worked out from the DNA. The top ten hold over 10% of the sample, which has some 72,000 clones, less than 90% seen once. V was pared by 2 bases and J by 10 bases, with 9 bases between. CDR3 length: 12 amino acids. The receptor comes from a man between 45 and 60 years old with COVID-19, enrolled during active disease. Sequencing used peripheral blood. The V call is TRBV12-3 or TRBV12-4, the J call TRBJ2-1, with D perhaps matching TRBD2 (6 bases). This CDR3 reads CASSLKTREQFF. The CDR3 DNA reads TGTGCCAGCAGTTTAAAGACTAGAGAGCAGTTCTTC.